This TCR beta chain derives from a study of blood T cell repertoires in COVID-19. Study information: Sources were T cells, B-cell-depleted T cells, or PBMCs; the material itself was cDNA or gDNA.

As processed by the authors: Nucleated cell counts were estimated from reference gene primer amplification. Assay: immunoSEQ multiplex PCR; the TCRdb copy retains only in-frame clones and omits some. V, J and clone size were drawn from that table, and D and trimming were deduced from the DNA. The sample records fewer than 350,000 clones, more than 75% being singletons. This CDR3 is 17 amino acids long. V lost 0 bases, J lost 4 bases, and 9 bases stayed unmatched. CDR1 is SGHAT and CDR2 is FQNNGV in the germline V gene. The receptor comes from a woman aged 30 to 39 who had recovered from COVID-19. The chain couples TRBV11-2 to TRBJ1-2, with 9 nucleotides matching TRBD1. The sequenced sample was peripheral blood. The CDR3 nucleotides read TGTGCCAGCAGCTTAGATCGGATAGACAGGGGGACCTATGGCTACACCTTC. Translation gives CASSLDRIDRGTYGYTF.